The next 23 T cell receptor beta chains were all read from a single sample in a study of PD-1 blockade in classical Hodgkin lymphoma. No patient escaped relapse after autologous stem cell transplantation, and brentuximab vedotin exposure varied. The repertoire was sequenced with immunoSEQ multiplex PCR; TCRdb's copy has only in-frame clones and lacks some. This sample has 66,000 or so clones, with over 70% found just once. The sample consisted of peripheral blood mononuclear cells (PBMCs), taken before the second cycle of nivolumab. These receptors were collected from a human donor with classical Hodgkin lymphoma.

The J gene is TRBJ2-7, the V gene TRBV5-1; 14 positions match TRBD2. Trimming took 2 bases from V and 4 from J; bases not matched to a gene: 2. Germline V gene lookup returns CDR1 SGHRS and CDR2 YFSETQ. The CDR3 is 15 residues long. The CDR3 here is CASSFGTSGGYEQYF. The DNA for the CDR3 is TGCGCCAGCAGCTTTGGGACTAGCGGGGGATACGAGCAGTACTTC. Combining the CDR3 with reference TRBV5-1 and TRBJ2-7 gives the whole variable domain KAGVTQTPRYLIKTRGQQVTLSCSPISGHRSVSWYQQTPGQGLQFLFEYFSETQRNKGNFPGRFSGRQFSNSRSEMNVSTLELGDSALYLCASSFGTSGGYEQYFGPGTRLTVT.

The V call is TRBV5-6, the J call TRBJ2-1; D gene ambiguous. Trimming took 3 bases from V and 2 from J, leaving 3 bases between them. Germline V CDR1 and CDR2: SGHDT, YYEEEE. CDR3 length equals 12 residues. CDR3 sequence (DNA): TGTGCCAGCAGCTCGACCTACAATGAGCAGTTCTTC. Translated, it gives CASSSTYNEQFF.

A remark on this clone: Other DNA variants within this sample encode the same CDR3. The V call is TRBV9, the J call TRBJ1-1, with TRBD1 as a possible D gene (6 bases). The germline V gene has CDR1 SGDLS and CDR2 YYNGEE. This CDR3 has 15 residues. V shed 0 bases and J shed 1 base, with 10 bases lying between them. CDR3 amino acids: CASSVGRGRNTEAFF. CDR3 DNA sequence: TGTGCCAGCAGCGTAGGCAGGGGCAGGAACACTGAAGCTTTCTTT.

This sequence joins TRBV4-1 and TRBJ2-3, with TRBD2 matching 9 bases. The CDR3 runs 17 residues. Looked up from germline, CDR1 is MGHRA and CDR2 is YSYEKL. J was trimmed by 4 bases and V by 5 bases; bases with no gene match: 13. Written as DNA, the CDR3 is TGCGCCAGCAGCTTAACCACCGGTAGCGGGGGTGCAGATACGCAGTATTTT. Protein product: CASSLTTGSGGADTQYF.

The chain is built from TRBV7-8 and TRBJ2-7, with 12 nucleotides matching TRBD2. The CDR3 runs to 17 residues. After removal of 5 bases from V and 4 bases from J, the junction contained 12 bases not matched to a gene. Looked up from germline, CDR1 is SGHVS and CDR2 is FQNEAQ. The CDR3 bases are TGTGCCAGCAGCGCCGAAATAGGGACTAGCGGGCTATACGAGCAGTACTTC. Translation: CASSAEIGTSGLYEQYF.

This sequence joins TRBV7-9 and TRBJ1-2; D is ambiguous. V was shortened by 1 base and J by 4 bases, with 10 bases between the two germline ends. Germline CDR1 is SEHNR and CDR2 is FQNEAQ (reference sequence). The CDR3 loop spans 14 amino acids. CDR3 coding DNA: TGTGCCAGCAGCTTAGACAGCCTGGTCTATGGCTACACCTTC. It is translated as CASSLDSLVYGYTF.

Comment on this clone: One end of the junction does not line up with germline, which may come from a read error. This sequence joins TRBV19 and TRBJ1-1; unclear D gene. The germline gives CDR1 LNHDA, CDR2 SQIVND (reference sequence). This CDR3 has 14 amino acids. This CDR3 is CASSIGSGWAEALF. The CDR3 DNA follows: TGTGCCAGTAGTATAGGGTCTGGGTGGGCTGAAGCTTTGTTT. Full variable domain (rest looked up from reference TRBV19 and TRBJ1-1): DGGITQSPKYLFRKEGQNVTLSCEQNLNHDAMYWYRQDPGQGLRLIYYSQIVNDFQKGDIAEGYSVSREKKESFPLTVTSAQKNPTAFYLCASSIGSGWAEALFGQGTRLTVV.

Note on this clone: Other DNA sequences in this specimen translate into the identical CDR3. The chain has TRBV5-1 and TRBJ1-1; D might be TRBD1 (6 bases). Germline CDR1 and CDR2: SGHRS and YFSETQ. This CDR3 has 14 residues. The V and J ends lost 3 bases and 1 base respectively, with 10 bases between them. CDR3 loop: CASSSGQPNTEAFF. The DNA of the CDR3 is TGCGCCAGCAGCTCTGGACAGCCGAACACTGAAGCTTTCTTT.

The DNA of the CDR3 is TGTGCCAGCAGGGGGTGGACAGGGGCCTCCTACGAGCAGTACTTC. Residues: CASRGWTGASYEQYF. The chain has TRBV6-5 and TRBJ2-5; 9 nucleotides match TRBD1. The J call is in doubt because the DNA end fits TRBJ2-7 better. The CDR3 extends over 15 amino acids. Germline CDR1 reads MNHEY; CDR2 reads SVGAGI.

This clone was observed a single time. The rearrangement joins TRBV6-5 to TRBJ2-1; 12 bases are a match to TRBD2. Germline lookup yields CDR1 MNHEY and CDR2 SVGAGI. This CDR3 is built from 13 residues. V lost 6 bases and J lost 7; bases outside the gene matches: 1. Here the CDR3 DNA reads TGTGCCAGCAGGACTAGCGGGAGTAATGAGCAGTTCTTC. Its translation: CASRTSGSNEQFF.

The genes are TRBV5-6 and TRBJ1-1; D may be TRBD1 (5 bases). The CDR3 length is 15 residues. Germline V CDR1 and CDR2: SGHDT, YYEEEE. V gave up 4 bases and J gave up 5 bases, with 18 bases separating them. The CDR3 sequence: CASSPTQGFGTEAFF. In DNA, the CDR3 is TGTGCCAGCAGCCCAACTCAGGGATTCGGGACTGAAGCTTTCTTT.

The genes are TRBV19 and TRBJ1-2; D may be TRBD1 (6 bases). Trimming stripped 8 bases from V and 7 bases from J, with 17 bases between. CDR3 length: 13 residues. Germline assignment: CDR1 LNHDA and CDR2 SQIVND (reference sequence). The DNA for the CDR3 is TGTGCCAGTCATGGGCCGGGGGCAACTGGCTACACCTTC. It is translated as CASHGPGATGYTF.

The table lists this clone with a few counts. The rearrangement uses TRBV19 and TRBJ2-7; D is tentatively TRBD1 or TRBD2 (7 bases each). There are 15 residues in the CDR3. V was clipped by 9 bases and J by 7 bases, with 25 bases between them. CDR1 LNHDA and CDR2 SQIVND come from the germline V gene (reference sequence). CDR3 nucleotides: TGTGCCAGCCGTCGGGAGCGGGACAGCTCTGGAGAGCAGTACTTC. It codes for CASRRERDSSGEQYF.

Written as DNA, the CDR3 is TGCGCCAGCAGCCAAGTCCAGGGGGCCCCAGGGTTTCATGAGCAGTTCTTC. Its protein product is CASSQVQGAPGFHEQFF. This chain connects TRBV4-1 to TRBJ2-1, with 8 bases identical to TRBD1. Germline values: CDR1 MGHRA, CDR2 YSYEKL. V lost 1 base, J lost 8 bases, and 13 bases stayed unmatched. This CDR3 spans 17 amino acids.

This rearrangement joins TRBV28 to TRBJ2-1; 8 nucleotides line up with TRBD1. Germline CDR1 is MDHEN and CDR2 is SYDVKM. The junction had 14 bases not matched to a gene; V was cut back by 4 bases and J by 0 bases. The CDR3 consists of 19 residues. Written as DNA, the CDR3 is TGTGCCAGCAGTTCGAGGACAGGGACGTTTGAAAGCTCCTACAATGAGCAGTTCTTC. Its translation is CASSSRTGTFESSYNEQFF.

This rearrangement joins TRBV30 to TRBJ2-3; maybe TRBD2 (6 bases). Germline V gives CDR1 GTSNPN, CDR2 SVGIG (reference sequence). Trimming removed 0 bases from V and 5 bases from J, with 21 bases in between. The CDR3 contains 17 residues. The CDR3 DNA reads as TGTGCCTGGAGTGTAGGCGTTAGCGGTGGACTCGGAGATACGCAGTATTTT. It codes for CAWSVGVSGGLGDTQYF.

V usage is TRBV5-6 and J usage is TRBJ1-1; 8 positions agree with TRBD1. This CDR3 is 15 amino acids long. The ends lost 3 bases at V and 1 base at J; junction bases unmatched: 5. The V gene's germline CDR1 is SGHDT and CDR2 YYEEEE. The CDR3 is CASSSTGTGNTEAFF. The CDR3, as DNA: TGTGCCAGCAGCTCGACCGGGACAGGGAACACTGAAGCTTTCTTT.

The CDR3 DNA sequence: TGTGCCAGTAAGTTGGGTAACACTGAAGCTTTCTTT. Translating it yields CASKLGNTEAFF. The rearrangement links TRBV19 to TRBJ1-1; no clear D gene. This CDR3 has 12 residues. V lost 7 bases and J 2 bases, leaving 8 bases between the germline ends. In germline, CDR1 is LNHDA, CDR2 SQIVND (reference sequence).

Written as DNA, the CDR3 is TGCGCCAGCAGCGTCGACAGGTCCCCCTACGAGCAGTACTTC. Translated: CASSVDRSPYEQYF. The chain is built from TRBV4-1 and TRBJ2-7; tentative D call: TRBD1 (6 bases). Germline CDR1 is MGHRA and CDR2 is YSYEKL. This CDR3 contains 14 residues. V lost 5 bases and J 2 bases, leaving 13 bases between the germline ends.

This sequence joins TRBV5-1 and TRBJ1-1; D is possibly TRBD1 (6 bases). Trimming pared 3 bases from V and 4 bases from J, leaving 13 bases between. Germline-derived CDR1 and CDR2 are SGHRS and YFSETQ. This CDR3 region has 14 residues. The CDR3 bases are TGCGCCAGCAGCTCGACAGGTCCGAGCACTGAAGCTTTCTTT. It specifies CASSSTGPSTEAFF.

This chain uses TRBV6-6 with TRBJ1-5; 10 bases are shared with TRBD1. The CDR3 is made up of 14 amino acids. Losses at the gene ends were 8 bases for V and 2 bases for J; bases not matched to a gene: 3. Germline V CDR1 and CDR2: MNHNY, SVGAGI (reference sequence). Here the CDR3 reads CASGGTGGNQPQHF. For the CDR3, the DNA is TGTGCCAGCGGTGGGACAGGGGGCAATCAGCCCCAGCATTTT.

This clone occurred a few times. V and J are TRBV29-1 and TRBJ1-1; D is possibly TRBD1 (5 bases). This CDR3 is 12 amino acids long. V was pared by 4 bases and J by 10 bases, with 16 bases between. Per the germline V gene, CDR1 is SQVTM and CDR2 is ANQGSEA. The DNA for the CDR3 is TGCAGCGTTGGGGACGCCGCATCGAGAGCTTTCTTT. This translates into CSVGDAASRAFF.

This clone was found once. The DNA of the CDR3 is TGTGCCTGGAGCTTAAAGGGGTACGAGCAGTACTTC. It is translated as CAWSLKGYEQYF. The V and J genes are TRBV30 and TRBJ2-5; TRBD1 is a possible D gene (5 bases). The J call may be wrong; the DNA end is better matched by TRBJ2-7. From germline, CDR1 is GTSNPN and CDR2 SVGIG (reference sequence). CDR3 length equals 12 residues.